A single sample is the source of the 27 T cell receptor beta chains below, sequenced in a study of CD8 T cells in Susac syndrome. When the RNA was reverse transcribed, random hexamers were used with an input of about 0.5 to 1 ug. TCRdb re-called the immunoSEQ multiplex PCR reads through MiXCR, storing one row per CDR3 protein. The data show some 190,000 distinct CDR3 sequences, with roughly 92% seen just once and 0.095% to 0.12% held by the top ten. The sample comprised CD4+ T cells from PBMCs. Every receptor here comes from a human donor in good health.

This rearrangement joins TRBV5-4 to TRBJ2-2; 11 nucleotides line up with TRBD1. V shed 4 bases, J shed 7 bases, and the junction held 9 bases outside the gene matches. Germline-derived CDR1 and CDR2 are SGHNT and YYREEE (reference sequence). This CDR3 region has 16 residues. CDR3 nucleotide sequence: TGTGCCAGCAGCCCGGGGACAGGGGGTGCGGTCGGGGAGCTGTTTTTT. Its translation is CASSPGTGGAVGELFF.

The chain joins TRBV5-4 to TRBJ2-7; no clear D. This CDR3 is built from 14 residues. Germline CDR1 SGHNT, CDR2 YYREEE (reference sequence). Trimming pared 0 bases from V and 3 bases from J, leaving 10 bases between. CDR3 sequence: CASSLAVVGYEQYF. The CDR3 DNA follows: TGTGCCAGCAGCTTGGCTGTCGTGGGCTACGAGCAGTACTTC.

V gene TRBV24-1 combines with J gene TRBJ2-3, with D possibly TRBD2 on 5 matching bases. Germline V lookup: CDR1 KGHDR, CDR2 SFDVKD. V lost 1 base and J lost 5, with 12 bases in between. This CDR3 has 15 residues. DNA of the CDR3: TGTGCCACCAGTGATTTTGGTCGGGGTATAGATACGCAGTATTTT. This encodes CATSDFGRGIDTQYF.

The chain recombines TRBV20-1 with TRBJ1-4, with D unresolved. The CDR3 runs to 12 residues. Trimming removed 7 bases at V and 8 bases at J, with 14 bases between. Looked up from germline, CDR1 is DFQATT and CDR2 is SNEGSKA (reference sequence). The CDR3 DNA sequence: TGCAGTGTTGTTCAGGCCCCAGAAAAACTGTTTTTT. It is translated as CSVVQAPEKLFF.

V is TRBV11-3 and J is TRBJ2-1; no definite D call. V lost 0 bases and J lost 3, with 6 bases in between. The germline gives CDR1 SGHNT, CDR2 YENEEA. This CDR3 spans 14 amino acids. This chain's CDR3 is CASSLDGFYNEQFF. CDR3 sequence (DNA): TGTGCCAGCAGCTTAGACGGATTCTACAATGAGCAGTTCTTC. The full variable domain, in which reference TRBV11-3 and TRBJ2-1 provide the parts outside the CDR3, is EAGVVQSPRYKIIEKKQPVAFWCNPISGHNTLYWYLQNLGQGPELLIRYENEEAVDDSQLPKDRFSAERLKGVDSTLKIQPAELGDSAVYLCASSLDGFYNEQFFGPGTRLTVL.

The chain recombines TRBV29-1 with TRBJ2-3; 9 bases agree with TRBD2. The CDR3 spans 15 residues. The J segment lost 2 bases and the V segment lost 6 bases, leaving 9 bases of the junction unmatched. Germline CDR1 SQVTM, CDR2 ANQGSEA. CDR3 residues: CSVRASGVYTDTQYF. The CDR3 region has the DNA TGCAGCGTGCGGGCTAGCGGGGTTTACACAGATACGCAGTATTTT.

V usage is TRBV2 and J usage is TRBJ2-1; 7 nucleotides agree with TRBD1. Germline CDR1 and CDR2: SNHLY and FYNNEI. CDR3 length: 11 residues. The V gene end was trimmed by 4 bases and the J gene end by 12 bases; junction bases not matched to a gene: 3. The CDR3 loop reads CASSAYRGQFF. CDR3 nucleotides: TGTGCCAGCAGTGCCTACAGGGGGCAGTTCTTC.

The chain is built from TRBV7-8 and TRBJ1-2, with 7 nucleotides matching TRBD1. Germline assignment: CDR1 SGHVS and CDR2 FQNEAQ. Losses at the gene ends were 6 bases for V and 7 bases for J; bases not matched to a gene: 5. The CDR3 totals 12 residues. CDR3 nucleotides: TGTGCCAGCAGACCTAGACAGGGTGGCTACACCTTC. This encodes CASRPRQGGYTF.

The chain couples TRBV9 to TRBJ1-6, with D unresolved. Looked up from germline, CDR1 is SGDLS and CDR2 is YYNGEE. Trimming cost V 4 bases and J 3 bases, with 8 bases left between them. The CDR3 has 14 residues. Written as DNA, the CDR3 is TGTGCCAGCAGCCCCTCAAACTATAATTCACCCCTCCACTTT. Its translation is CASSPSNYNSPLHF.

CDR3 nucleotide sequence: TGTGCCAGTAGCCAGGACAGGGCTGGCAAAAACATTCAGTACTTC. Translating gives CASSQDRAGKNIQYF. The rearrangement joins TRBV19 to TRBJ2-4, with 8 bases aligning to TRBD1. CDR1 LNHDA and CDR2 SQIVND come from the germline V gene (reference sequence). CDR3 length: 15 amino acids. The V segment lost 6 bases and the J segment 3 bases; nucleotides outside the gene matches: 7.

The chain joins TRBV6-5 to TRBJ2-7; 7 bases are shared with TRBD1. The CDR3 loop spans 14 amino acids. Germline V CDR1 and CDR2: MNHEY, SVGAGI. Trimming at V came to 6 bases and at J to 2 bases, leaving 7 bases not matched to a gene. This chain's CDR3 is CASSTRGIPYEQYV. For the CDR3, the DNA is TGTGCCAGCAGCACCAGGGGGATACCCTACGAGCAGTACGTC.

V usage is TRBV3-1 and J usage is TRBJ2-7; D assignment may be TRBD1 or TRBD2 (6 bases each). The CDR3 is 14 residues long. The germline CDR1 and CDR2 sequences are LGHDT and YNNKEL (reference sequence). V dropped 7 bases and J dropped 0 bases, with 13 bases sitting between them. CDR3 coding DNA: TGTGCCAGCAAGCCCAGGGGACTCTCCTACGAGCAGTACTTC. Amino acids: CASKPRGLSYEQYF.

The genes are TRBV5-1 and TRBJ1-6, with D uncertain. The CDR3 has 13 amino acids. The V and J ends lost 0 bases and 12 bases respectively, with 10 bases between them. Germline lookup yields CDR1 SGHRS and CDR2 YFSETQ. CDR3 in DNA: TGCGCCAGCAGCTTGGAAGGGTTGGGACCCCTCCACTTT. It is translated as CASSLEGLGPLHF.

V is TRBV29-1 and J is TRBJ2-1, with 9 bases matching TRBD2. This CDR3 has 16 residues. In germline, CDR1 is SQVTM, CDR2 ANQGSEA. The V and J ends lost 3 bases and 1 base, in that order; junction bases with no gene match: 7. As DNA, the CDR3 is TGCAGCGTTGAGGGGGGGCTAGCGGGGTCCTACAATGAGCAGTTCTTC. Its protein is CSVEGGLAGSYNEQFF.

This chain uses TRBV4-2 with TRBJ1-2; 9 bases agree with TRBD1. CDR1 and CDR2 from the germline V gene are LGHNA and YNFKEQ. V dropped 0 bases and J dropped 6; count of bases not matched to a gene: 8. There are 16 residues in the CDR3. CDR3 in DNA: TGTGCCAGCAGCCAAGATGGAAGACAGGGGGGTCATGGCTACACCTTC. Its translation: CASSQDGRQGGHGYTF.

The chain recombines TRBV6-2 or TRBV6-3 with TRBJ2-1, with TRBD1 matching over 10 bases. The CDR3 runs to 17 residues. Germline-derived CDR1 and CDR2 are MNHEY and SVGEGT. Trimming removed 6 bases from V and 1 base from J; junction bases left unmatched: 9. CDR3 sequence reads: CASRSPRQGASYNEQFF. CDR3 nucleotide sequence: TGTGCCAGCAGAAGTCCCCGACAGGGGGCATCCTACAATGAGCAGTTCTTC.

The J gene is TRBJ1-6, the V gene TRBV11-1; D uncertain. Trimming cost V 1 base and J 7 bases, with 11 bases left between them. Germline CDR1 and CDR2: SGHAT and FQDESV (reference sequence). CDR3 length: 15 amino acids. CDR3 residues: CASSLVEGDNSPLHF. CDR3 in DNA: TGTGCCAGCAGCTTAGTTGAGGGAGACAATTCACCCCTCCACTTT.

The genes are TRBV15 and TRBJ2-3, with D possibly being TRBD1 (6 bases). Germline loops: CDR1 LNHNV, CDR2 YYDKDF (reference sequence). Trimming shortened V by 0 bases and J by 1 base, and 11 bases separated the two germline ends. The CDR3 has 16 amino acids. In DNA, the CDR3 is TGTGCCACCAGCAGAGATTCGTACAGGGGCACAGATACGCAGTATTTT. This translates into CATSRDSYRGTDTQYF.

The CDR3 loop reads CATSDSGTAQETQYF. CDR3 coding DNA: TGTGCCACCAGTGATTCCGGGACTGCCCAAGAGACCCAGTACTTC. This chain links TRBV24-1 with TRBJ2-5; TRBD2 might be the D (6 bases). Looked up from germline, CDR1 is KGHDR and CDR2 is SFDVKD. This CDR3 region has 15 residues. V was cut by 2 bases and J by 1 base, with 10 bases left in between.

V gene TRBV29-1 combines with J gene TRBJ1-2; 11 nucleotides agree with TRBD1. CDR3 size: 13 residues. Germline V gene sequence: CDR1 SQVTM, CDR2 ANQGSEA. The V and J ends lost 3 bases and 4 bases, in that order; junction bases with no gene match: 1. CDR3 protein: CSVEGTGGYGYTF. CDR3 DNA: TGCAGCGTTGAGGGGACAGGGGGCTATGGCTACACCTTC. Using reference TRBV29-1 and TRBJ1-2 for the parts outside the CDR3, the full variable domain is SAVISQKPSRDICQRGTSLTIQCQVDSQVTMMFWYRQQPGQSLTLIATANQGSEATYESGFVIDKFPISRPNLTFSTLTVSNMSPEDSSIYLCSVEGTGGYGYTFGSGTRLTVV.

The chain carries TRBV28 and TRBJ2-6; D is unresolved. The CDR3 spans 16 residues. The V gene's germline CDR1 is MDHEN and CDR2 SYDVKM. Between the trimmed V and J ends, which lost 7 bases and 2 bases, there was a span of 15 bases. The DNA for the CDR3 is TGTGCCAGCATACCTCATCGTCAAACTGGGGCCAACGTCCTGACTTTC. Translation gives CASIPHRQTGANVLTF.

This chain links TRBV6-1 with TRBJ2-3; tentatively, D is TRBD1 or TRBD2 (5 bases each). CDR1 and CDR2 from the germline V gene are MNHNS and SASEGT. The CDR3 has 12 residues. Trimming pared 0 bases from V and 10 bases from J, leaving 8 bases between. The CDR3 region is CASSEAGGSQYF. The CDR3 nucleotides read TGTGCCAGCAGTGAAGCTGGGGGTTCGCAGTATTTT.

The chain recombines TRBV14 with TRBJ1-3; possibly TRBD1 for D (5 bases). The V end was cut by 5 bases, the J end by 3 bases, with 14 bases between. Germline CDR1 SGHDN, CDR2 FVKESK. CDR3 length: 15 residues. The CDR3 sequence: CASSSGGRVGNTIYF. The CDR3, as DNA: TGTGCCAGCAGCTCCGGAGGCAGGGTTGGAAACACCATATATTTT.

The J gene is TRBJ1-1, the V gene TRBV19; a possible D gene is TRBD1 (5 bases). In germline, CDR1 is LNHDA, CDR2 SQIVND (reference sequence). Trimming cost V 2 bases and J 0 bases, with 10 bases left between them. This CDR3 has 15 amino acids. CDR3 sequence: CASSIWGEMNTEAFF. The CDR3 DNA reads TGTGCCAGTAGTATATGGGGGGAAATGAACACTGAAGCTTTCTTT.

This clonotype was recorded once. This sequence joins TRBV7-8 and TRBJ1-6; D unresolved. The length of the CDR3 is 13 residues. The germline V gene has CDR1 SGHVS and CDR2 FQNEAQ. V was cut by 2 bases and J by 9 bases, with 8 bases left in between. The CDR3: CASSLREVSPLHF. CDR3 DNA: TGTGCCAGCAGCTTAAGGGAGGTTTCACCCCTCCACTTT.

V gene TRBV6-6 combines with J gene TRBJ2-5, with D perhaps matching TRBD2 (6 bases). Germline V gives CDR1 MNHNY, CDR2 SVGAGI (reference sequence). The CDR3 covers 14 residues. The V gene lost 3 bases and the J gene lost 1 base, with 9 bases spanning the gap. The CDR3 DNA reads TGTGCCAGCAGTTATCCGGGACTCCAAGAGACCCAGTACTTC. It yields the protein CASSYPGLQETQYF.

The chain joins TRBV24-1 to TRBJ1-2; TRBD1 matches 7 bases. Germline CDR1 reads KGHDR; CDR2 reads SFDVKD. J lost 13 bases, V lost 1 base, and 8 bases had no gene match. The CDR3 contains 13 residues. The CDR3 nucleotides read TGTGCCACCAGTGATTTAAGGACAGGCGACGTCACCTTC. This codes for CATSDLRTGDVTF.